The present T cell receptor (beta chain) was sequenced within a study of T cell repertoires in aging, cancer and after chemotherapy (dated by TCRdb to about 2019). Study-level background: The donors fell into six age groups ranging from 30 or younger to 70 or older, and each group had at least three individuals. In the solid tumor group, the paired samples taken before and after chemotherapy came from brain tumor (glioblastoma) patients given temozolomide-based therapy. The complete dataset included about 8.8 million TCR reads. Peripheral blood TCR beta repertoires from healthy donors and cancer patients were profiled to examine immunoaging and T cell reconstitution after chemotherapy. A cohort of 200 to 250 cancer patients (roughly 90 with hematological and 110 to 140 with solid cancers) was assembled, and 95 healthy donors were included as a reference group. Overall study results and their limits: Declining TCR diversity with age in healthy donors was mainly explained by loss of richness; in cancer patients, loss of evenness also contributed. The authors noted that the repertoire data do not allow conclusions about immunological memory after chemotherapy. Median generation probability increased over the chemotherapy interval in both cancer cohorts, suggesting repertoire reconstitution through rebound thymic output. Significantly lower blood TCR diversity and higher clonality were observed in untreated patients with hematological or solid cancers than in age-matched healthy donors.

V is clipped by 5 bases and J by 6 bases, and the sequence between their germline boundaries is 14 bases long. The CDR3 contains 13 residues, cysteine and phenylalanine counted. The DNA shown is the 39-base CDR3, in frame from base 1. The germline V gene encodes CDR1 ENHRY and CDR2 SYGVKD. Rearranged TRB sequences spanning V, D and J segments were amplified in a multiplex touch-down PCR with a mixed TRB-A/B primer pool. Illumina adapters and sample indices were attached to the amplicons in two consecutive PCR reactions using Phusion HS II polymerase. Amplicons were gel-purified with the NucleoSpin Gel and PCR Clean-up kit, then checked with Qubit and an Agilent 2100 Bioanalyzer. Libraries were sequenced on an Illumina MiSeq using 600-cycle, single-indexed, paired-end runs. In the paper's pipeline: TRB sequences were processed with MiXCR versions 2.12 and 3.0.5. A clone was defined as each unique CDR3 nucleotide sequence, and only productive sequences supported by at least two reads were kept. Shannon diversity, evenness, clonality (one minus evenness), and alpha-parameterized diversity profiles from alpha 0 to 5 were included as repertoire metrics. Generation probabilities of clones in paired pre- and post-chemotherapy samples were computed with the IGoR algorithm. TCRdb reprocessing: public reads trimmed at Q25 with fastp, clones called with MiXCR, in-frame beta chains kept. Every distinct CDR3 protein forms one entry, paired with its most common genes and DNA. For this entry, the V and J calls and clone size follow TCRdb and not the study's own pipeline. Recorded for this sample are 580 or so distinct CDR3 sequences; 85% of them occurred a single time. Jointly, the top ten make up 5.5% to 8% of the sample.

As to this clonotype: The specificity of this receptor is unknown. No base quality values were provided; no much bigger clone lies one nucleotide off.

Genomic DNA extracted from peripheral blood, rather than sorted cells or RNA, was used as the source for amplification of TCR beta rearrangements. This clonotype originated in a human donor with a solid tumor. Here the chain combines TRBV10-3 and TRBJ2-7; perhaps TRBD1 is the D gene, with 7 bases matching. Sequenced material: blood. The DNA sequence is TGTGCCATCAGTCGGGAGCAGGGGGGCGAGCAGTACTTC. This gives the protein CAISREQGGEQYF.